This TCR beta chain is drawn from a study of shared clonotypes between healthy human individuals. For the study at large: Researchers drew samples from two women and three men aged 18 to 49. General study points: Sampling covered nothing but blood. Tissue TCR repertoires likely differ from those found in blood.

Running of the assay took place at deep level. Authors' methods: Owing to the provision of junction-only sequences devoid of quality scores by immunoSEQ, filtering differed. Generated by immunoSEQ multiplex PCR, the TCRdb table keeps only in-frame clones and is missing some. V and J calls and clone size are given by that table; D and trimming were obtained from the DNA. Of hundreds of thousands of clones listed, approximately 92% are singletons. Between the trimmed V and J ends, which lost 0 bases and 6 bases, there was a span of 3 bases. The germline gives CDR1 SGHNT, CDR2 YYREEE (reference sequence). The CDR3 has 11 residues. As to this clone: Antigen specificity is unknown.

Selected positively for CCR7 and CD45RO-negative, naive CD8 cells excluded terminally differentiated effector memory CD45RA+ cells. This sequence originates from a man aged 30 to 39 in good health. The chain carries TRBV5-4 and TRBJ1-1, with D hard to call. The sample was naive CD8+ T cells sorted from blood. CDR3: CASSLDAEAFF. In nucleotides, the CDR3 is TGTGCCAGCAGCTTGGATGCTGAAGCTTTCTTT.